Listed here is a single T cell receptor beta chain. The TCR beta repertoire was assessed by survey-level immunoSEQ sequencing. Data came from immunoSEQ multiplex PCR; TCRdb stores just in-frame clones and leaves some out. The sample has approximately 53,000 clones, more than 85% seen once. The source material was PBMCs. This TCR derives from a man aged 40-50 years with rheumatoid arthritis.

This chain's CDR3 is CASSLSGQPDNSPLHF. DNA for the CDR3: TGTGCCAGCAGCTTAAGCGGCCAGCCTGATAATTCACCCCTCCACTTT. The chain links TRBV11-1 to TRBJ1-6, with D hard to call. Germline CDR1 SGHAT, CDR2 FQDESV (reference sequence). Deletions cut 2 bases from V and 5 bases from J, with 13 bases between. The CDR3 length is 16 residues.